A selection of T cell receptor beta chains follows, all from one sample in a study of blood T cell repertoires in COVID-19. Assay used: immunoSEQ multiplex PCR; TCRdb lists only in-frame clones, some missing. Of about 250,000 clones listed, around four fifths were seen once; the top ten hold more than 6%. Sequenced material: peripheral blood. All receptors come from a woman aged 60 to 75 with active or convalescent COVID-19. CDR3s include the opening cysteine and the closing phenylalanine or tryptophan. D genes are given only for firm matches. Clone size, where shown, is once, few, many, or a class for clones that have expanded.

d_call	j_call	clone_size	v_call	cdr3_nt	cdr3_aa
NA	TRBJ1-3	NA	TRBV6-1	TGTGCCAGCAGTGAAGCGCAGGGGCGGACTGGAAACACCATATATTTT	CASSEAQGRTGNTIYF
TRBD2	TRBJ2-1	NA	TRBV28	TGTGCCAGCAGTCCGACCAGACTAGCGGGGGGATATGAGCAGTTCTTC	CASSPTRLAGGYEQFF
TRBD1	TRBJ1-2	NA	TRBV7-2	TGTGCCAGCAGCTTGGGGGACAGGAACTATGGCTACACCTTC	CASSLGDRNYGYTF
NA	TRBJ2-7	few	TRBV11-3	TGTGCCAGCTCCCTAGTCGCTGTTTCGGACGAGCAGTACTTC	CASSLVAVSDEQYF
TRBD1	TRBJ2-4	NA	TRBV6-5	TGTGCCAGCCAAGGGGGACAGAAAACGTACTTC	CASQGGQKTYF
TRBD1	TRBJ1-5	NA	TRBV7-2	TGTGCCAGCAGCGGGACAGGGGGTCAGCCCCAGCATTTT	CASSGTGGQPQHF
NA	TRBJ1-3	NA	TRBV7-3	TGTGCCAGCAGCTTACCAGGGGAAGGAGGTGGAAACACCATATATTTT	CASSLPGEGGGNTIYF
TRBD1	TRBJ1-4	NA	TRBV28	TGTGCCAGCAGGACGACAGGGGGTAATGAAAAACTGTTTTTT	CASRTTGGNEKLFF
TRBD1	TRBJ1-2	NA	TRBV25-1	TGTGCCAGCAGACCGCGGGACAGGGGTCGGGACTATGGCTACACCTTC	CASRPRDRGRDYGYTF
NA	TRBJ1-2	NA	TRBV6-1	TGTGCCAGCAGTGAAGCGCGTTTAGGCAGGGTAAACTATGGCTACACCTTC	CASSEARLGRVNYGYTF
NA	TRBJ1-2	once	TRBV5-1	TGCGCCAGCAGCTTGGGGTCAGGGCTTACAAACTATGGCTACACCTTC	CASSLGSGLTNYGYTF
NA	TRBJ2-5	NA	TRBV12-5	TGTGCTAGTGTGGGGCCTCTCCAAGAGACCCAGTACTTC	CASVGPLQETQYF
TRBD2	TRBJ2-5	NA	TRBV6-5	TGTGCCAGCAGTTACTTGCGGGGGGGCCTTGGTGAGACCCAGTACTTC	CASSYLRGGLGETQYF
NA	TRBJ1-6	NA	TRBV23-1	TGCGCCAGCAGTCAATTAGTCCTAGGGACTTCCAGTTCACCCCTCCACTTT	CASSQLVLGTSSSPLHF
NA	TRBJ2-5	NA	TRBV3-1/TRBV3-2	TGTGCCAGCAGCCAAGGGGACTTGCAAGAGACCCAGTACTTC	CASSQGDLQETQYF
TRBD1	TRBJ1-6	NA	TRBV27	TGTGCCAGCAGCAGGACAGGGGACCCCTATAATTCACCCCTCCACTTT	CASSRTGDPYNSPLHF
TRBD2	TRBJ2-1	NA	TRBV7-3	TGTGCCAGCAGCTTACTACGGACTAGACGGAATGAGCAGTTCTTC	CASSLLRTRRNEQFF
TRBD1	TRBJ1-4	NA	TRBV3-1/TRBV3-2	TGTGCCAGCAGCCAACGCAGGGGGTCAGCAAGGGAAAAACTGTTTTTT	CASSQRRGSAREKLFF
TRBD1	TRBJ1-2	NA	TRBV6-1	TGTGCCAGCAGTGACACAGGGGGTCGAGGCTACACCTTC	CASSDTGGRGYTF
TRBD1	TRBJ2-1	NA	TRBV12-5	TGTGCTAGTGGTGGTGGGACAGGGGTACCCTTTGTGGACAATGAGCAGTTCTTC	CASGGGTGVPFVDNEQFF
TRBD1	TRBJ1-2	NA	TRBV25-1	TGTGCCAGCAGTGGGACAGGGGGTGCCTATGGCTACACCTTC	CASSGTGGAYGYTF
TRBD1	TRBJ1-1	NA	TRBV29-1	TGCAGCGTTGAAGAAACCAGGGGGAGCACTGAAGCTTTCTTT	CSVEETRGSTEAFF
TRBD1	TRBJ2-5	NA	TRBV7-2	TGTGCCAGCAGCTGGAGGCCAGGGGGCGAGACCCAGTACTTC	CASSWRPGGETQYF
TRBD1	TRBJ2-1	NA	TRBV10-1	TGCGCCAGCAGTCCGGGACAGATACACAATGAGCAGTTCTTC	CASSPGQIHNEQFF
TRBD1	TRBJ2-2	NA	TRBV7-6	TGTGCCAGCAGCTTCGGCCAGGGGGCATCGAACACCGGGGAGCTGTTTTTT	CASSFGQGASNTGELFF
NA	TRBJ2-1	NA	TRBV30	TGTGCCTGGAGGACTTTCCGCGGCCGCTCCTACAATGAGCAGTTCTTC	CAWRTFRGRSYNEQFF
NA	TRBJ1-2	NA	TRBV12-3/TRBV12-4	TGTGCCAGCAGTTTGGGCAGAAACTATGGCTACACCTTC	CASSLGRNYGYTF
TRBD2	TRBJ2-3	NA	TRBV29-1	TGCAGCGCGGCTACTAGCGGCTGGCCGGATACGCAGTATTTT	CSAATSGWPDTQYF
TRBD1	TRBJ1-2	NA	TRBV10-3	TGTGCCATCAGTGAGGACAGGGCGGAAGGCTACACCTTC	CAISEDRAEGYTF
NA	TRBJ2-1	NA	TRBV19	TGTGCCAGTAGTTTCCTAGCGTCACTGGGTTCCTACAATGAGCAGTTCTTC	CASSFLASLGSYNEQFF
NA	TRBJ1-1	once	TRBV20-1	TGCAGTGCTAGTGGGGAGGTCACTGAAGCTTTCTTT	CSASGEVTEAFF
TRBD1	TRBJ1-2	NA	TRBV5-1	TGCGCCAGCAGCTTGGAGGAGACAGGGCTTGGCTACACCTTC	CASSLEETGLGYTF
NA	TRBJ2-2	NA	TRBV5-1	TGCGCCAGCACCCTAGCCGAACAGGGCTCCGGGGAGCTGTTTTTT	CASTLAEQGSGELFF
NA	TRBJ2-2	NA	TRBV10-2	TGCGCCAGCACTGGGCCTACCGGGGAGCTGTTTTTT	CASTGPTGELFF
NA	TRBJ1-3	NA	TRBV5-1	TGCGCCAGCAGCTTAGACACGGGAAACACCATATATTTT	CASSLDTGNTIYF
TRBD2	TRBJ2-5	NA	TRBV4-1	TGCGCCAGCAGTCCCTGGACTAGCGGGAACAAAGAGACCCAGTACTTC	CASSPWTSGNKETQYF
TRBD2	TRBJ2-3	NA	TRBV5-6	TGTGCCAGCAGCTTGGCCGGGCGGGGGGGCCGTGTCACAGATACGCAGTATTTT	CASSLAGRGGRVTDTQYF
NA	TRBJ1-4	NA	TRBV6-5	TGTGCCAGCAGCCCGACAGGTCGAGGAGAAAAACTGTTTTTT	CASSPTGRGEKLFF
TRBD1	TRBJ1-1	few	TRBV13	TGTGCCAGCAGTCCAGAGGGGGCAGGGGGCGTGAACACTGAAGCTTTCTTT	CASSPEGAGGVNTEAFF
NA	TRBJ2-4	once	TRBV3-1/TRBV3-2	TGTGCCAGCAGCCAAGGACAGGAGGACATTCAGTACTTC	CASSQGQEDIQYF
TRBD1	TRBJ1-6	NA	TRBV19	TGTGCCAGTAACATAAACAGGGGCCGCCAGGATTCACCCCTCCACTTT	CASNINRGRQDSPLHF
NA	TRBJ1-1	NA	TRBV5-1	TGCGCCAGCAGCTTCCAGAACACTGAAGCTTTCTTT	CASSFQNTEAFF
TRBD1	TRBJ1-6	NA	TRBV7-9	TGTGCCAGCAGCCTCGGACAGGGGGCAGGTTCACCCCTCCACTTT	CASSLGQGAGSPLHF
NA	TRBJ1-2	NA	TRBV5-4	TGTGCCAGCAGCCCGGGGGGGAGCCCGGATTCTGCCTATGGCTACACCTTC	CASSPGGSPDSAYGYTF
NA	TRBJ1-5	NA	TRBV19	TGTGCCAGTAGTTCGGACTTTGTTGCCCAGCCCCAGCATTTT	CASSSDFVAQPQHF
NA	TRBJ2-4	NA	TRBV30	TGTGCCTGGAGTGGGTGGTACGGTGCCAAAAACATTCAGTACTTC	CAWSGWYGAKNIQYF
TRBD1	TRBJ2-1	NA	TRBV6-1	TGTGCCAGCAGTGAAGCGCGGTTGGGGAGAGGACAGGGGAGGAACAATGAGCAGTTCTTC	CASSEARLGRGQGRNNEQFF
TRBD1	TRBJ1-5	NA	TRBV19	TGTGCCAGTAGCGGGACAGGGGGGGTCCTGCAGCCCCAGCATTTT	CASSGTGGVLQPQHF
NA	TRBJ2-6	once	TRBV27	TGTGCCAGCAGACAGACGTTTTTCTCTGGGGCCAACGTCCTGACTTTC	CASRQTFFSGANVLTF
NA	TRBJ2-2	NA	TRBV3-1/TRBV3-2	TGTGCCAGCAGCCTTTCAGGCTACACCGGGGAGCTGTTTTTT	CASSLSGYTGELFF
TRBD1	TRBJ1-2	NA	TRBV10-3	TGTGCCATCAGGGACAGGGTGGGAGGCGGCTACACCTTC	CAIRDRVGGGYTF
NA	TRBJ1-2	medium-sized	TRBV5-1	TGCGCCAGCAAGCCCGCTGGTAACTATGGCTACACCTTC	CASKPAGNYGYTF
TRBD1	TRBJ1-1	NA	TRBV18	TGTGCCAGCTCACCAGACAGGGGGAGTTTTGGCACTGAAGCTTTCTTT	CASSPDRGSFGTEAFF
TRBD1	TRBJ1-4	once	TRBV11-3	TGTGCCAGCAGCTCCCGACAGGGTGGGAATGAAAAACTGTTTTTT	CASSSRQGGNEKLFF
NA	TRBJ2-1	NA	TRBV19	TGTGCCAGTAGTCGCTATAATGAGCAGTTCTTC	CASSRYNEQFF